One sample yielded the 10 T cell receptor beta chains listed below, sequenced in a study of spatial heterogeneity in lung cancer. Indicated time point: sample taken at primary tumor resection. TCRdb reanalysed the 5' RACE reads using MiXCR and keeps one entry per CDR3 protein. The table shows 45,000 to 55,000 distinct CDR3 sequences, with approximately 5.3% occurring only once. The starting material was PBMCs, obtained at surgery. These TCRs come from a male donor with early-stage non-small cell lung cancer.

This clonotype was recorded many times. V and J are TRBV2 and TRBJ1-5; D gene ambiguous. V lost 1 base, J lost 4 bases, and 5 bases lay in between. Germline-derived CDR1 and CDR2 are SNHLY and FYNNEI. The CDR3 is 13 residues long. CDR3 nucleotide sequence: TGTGCCAGCAGTGAAGAGGGAAATCAGCCCCAGCATTTT. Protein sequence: CASSEEGNQPQHF.

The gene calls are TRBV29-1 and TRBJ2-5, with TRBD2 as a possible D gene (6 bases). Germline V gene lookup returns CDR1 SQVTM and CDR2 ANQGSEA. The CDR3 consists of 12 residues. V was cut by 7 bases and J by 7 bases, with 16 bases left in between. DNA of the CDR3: TGCAGCGGAAGCGGGTCTCGGGGGACCCAGTACTTC. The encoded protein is CSGSGSRGTQYF.

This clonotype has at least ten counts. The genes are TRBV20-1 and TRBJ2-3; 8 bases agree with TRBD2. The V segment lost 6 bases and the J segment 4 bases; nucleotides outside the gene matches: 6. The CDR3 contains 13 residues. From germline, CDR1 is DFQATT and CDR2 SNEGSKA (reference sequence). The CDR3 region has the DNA TGCAGTGCGCCCAGCGGGGGCTCAGATACGCAGTATTTT. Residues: CSAPSGGSDTQYF.

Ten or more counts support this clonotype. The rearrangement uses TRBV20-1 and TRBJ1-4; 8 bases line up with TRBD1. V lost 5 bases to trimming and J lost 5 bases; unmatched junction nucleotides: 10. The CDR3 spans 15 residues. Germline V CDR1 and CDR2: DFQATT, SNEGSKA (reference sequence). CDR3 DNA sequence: TGCAGTGCTGGGCCACCGGGACAGGCAAATGAAAAACTGTTTTTT. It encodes CSAGPPGQANEKLFF.

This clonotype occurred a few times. The CDR3 sequence: CASSRLAGGTGELFF. CDR3 bases: TGTGCCAGCAGCCGACTAGCGGGAGGTACCGGGGAGCTGTTTTTT. The chain is built from TRBV27 and TRBJ2-2; 13 bases are shared with TRBD2. The CDR3 runs 15 residues. Per germline, CDR1 MNHEY and CDR2 SMNVEV (reference sequence). The V segment lost 6 bases and the J segment 5 bases; nucleotides outside the gene matches: 3.

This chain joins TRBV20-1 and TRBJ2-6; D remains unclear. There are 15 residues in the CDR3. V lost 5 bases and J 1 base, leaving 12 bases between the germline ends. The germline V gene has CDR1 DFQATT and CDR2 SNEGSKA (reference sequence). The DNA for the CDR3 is TGCAGTGCTTCCCGACCCGAATCTGGGGCCAACGTCCTGACTTTC. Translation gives CSASRPESGANVLTF.

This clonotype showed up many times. This CDR3 is CASSLSRGNQPQHF. In DNA, the CDR3 is TGTGCCAGCAGTCTAAGCCGGGGGAACCAGCCCCAGCATTTT. V and J are TRBV27 and TRBJ1-5; weak D call: TRBD1 (5 bases). V lost 5 bases, J lost 7 bases, and 15 bases lay in between. Germline CDR1 reads MNHEY; CDR2 reads SMNVEV (reference sequence). There are 14 residues in the CDR3.

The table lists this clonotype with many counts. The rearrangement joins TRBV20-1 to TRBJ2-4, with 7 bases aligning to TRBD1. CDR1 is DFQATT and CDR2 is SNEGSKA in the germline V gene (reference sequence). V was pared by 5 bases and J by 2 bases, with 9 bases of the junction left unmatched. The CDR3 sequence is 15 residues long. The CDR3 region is CSASPRQGTKNIQYF. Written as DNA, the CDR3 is TGCAGTGCTTCACCCCGACAGGGTACCAAAAACATTCAGTACTTC.

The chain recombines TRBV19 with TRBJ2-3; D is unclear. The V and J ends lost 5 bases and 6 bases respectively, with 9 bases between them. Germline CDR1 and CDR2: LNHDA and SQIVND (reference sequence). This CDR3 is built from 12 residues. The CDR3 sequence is CASSQAGDTQYF. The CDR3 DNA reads TGTGCCAGTAGTCAGGCCGGTGATACGCAGTATTTT. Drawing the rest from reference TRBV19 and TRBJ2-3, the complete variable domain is DGGITQSPKYLFRKEGQNVTLSCEQNLNHDAMYWYRQDPGQGLRLIYYSQIVNDFQKGDIAEGYSVSREKKESFPLTVTSAQKNPTAFYLCASSQAGDTQYFGPGTRLTVL.

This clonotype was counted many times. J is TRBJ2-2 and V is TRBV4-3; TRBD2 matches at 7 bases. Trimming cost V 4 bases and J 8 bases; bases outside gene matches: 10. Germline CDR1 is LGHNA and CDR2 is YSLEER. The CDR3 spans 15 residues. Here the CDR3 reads CASSPLTAGDGELFF. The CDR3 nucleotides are TGCGCCAGCAGCCCTTTGACGGCGGGAGATGGGGAGCTGTTTTTT.